The rows below give T cell receptor beta chains drawn from one sample of a study of T cells in Graves' hyperthyroidism and ophthalmopathy. TCRdb ran MiXCR on the multiplex PCR reads and lists one entry per CDR3 protein. The table includes approximately 370,000 distinct CDR3 sequences, about a sixth detected once. Sequencing input: blood. Receptors originate from a woman aged 30 to 39 with Graves' hyperthyroidism that later progressed to Graves' ophthalmopathy. CDR3s include the opening cysteine and the closing phenylalanine or tryptophan. The order of the fields is clone size, J gene, V gene, D gene, CDR3 protein, CDR3 DNA. A D gene is named only where the DNA matches it firmly. Where a row states a size, it is once, few, many or the class of an expanded clone; other rows omit it.

>many|TRBJ1-2|TRBV25-1|.
CASSELGGQDYGYTF
TGTGCCAGCAGTGAATTGGGGGGCCAGGACTATGGCTACACCTTC
>many|TRBJ2-7|TRBV18|.
CASSPLGNGEQYF
TGTGCCAGCTCCCCGTTGGGGAACGGCGAGCAGTACTTC
>few|TRBJ1-4|TRBV7-2|.
CASSGDGNEKLFF
TGTGCCAGCAGCGGTGACGGGAATGAAAAACTGTTTTTT
>many|TRBJ2-7|TRBV28|.
CASSLRQGKTYEQYF
TGTGCCAGCAGTTTAAGGCAGGGGAAAACCTACGAGCAGTACTTC
>few|TRBJ2-5|TRBV11-2|.
CASSFGRDTEETQYF
TGTGCCAGCAGCTTCGGCCGGGACACCGAAGAGACCCAGTACTTC
>many|TRBJ1-6|TRBV27|.
CASRPGNSYNSPLHF
TGTGCCAGCAGACCGGGGAACTCCTATAATTCACCCCTCCACTTT
>many|TRBJ1-5|TRBV5-8|.
CASSWTDPGQHF
TGTGCCAGCAGCTGGACGGACCCAGGCCAGCATTTT
>few|TRBJ2-7|TRBV20-1|TRBD2
CSARDPAAASGRSTYHYEQYF
TGCAGTGCTAGAGACCCCGCGGCGGCTAGCGGGAGGTCCACTTACCACTACGAGCAGTACTTC
>.|TRBJ2-7|TRBV11-2|.
CASSLAGWPGSSYERYF
TGTGCCAGCAGCTTAGCCGGATGGCCGGGTAGCTCCTACGAGCGGTACTTC
>many|TRBJ1-1|TRBV6-1|.
CASTQGYTEAFF
TGTGCCAGCACACAGGGATACACTGAAGCTTTCTTT
>.|TRBJ1-4|TRBV5-1|.
CASSSRAGTNEKLFF
TGCGCCAGCAGCTCGAGGGCAGGGACTAATGAAAAACTTTTTTTT
>.|TRBJ2-6|TRBV2|.
CASSRGRGVRTGANVLTF
TGTGCCAGCAGCAGGGGCCGGGGGGTAAGGACTGGGGCCAACGTCCTGACTTTC
>many|TRBJ2-3|TRBV30|.
CAWIDTGTSTDTQYF
TGTGCCTGGATCGACACCGGGACCAGCACAGATACGCAGTATTTT
>many|TRBJ2-7|TRBV4-1|.
CASSPGFDEQYF
TGCGCCAGCAGTCCAGGGTTCGACGAGCAGTACTTC
>.|TRBJ2-3|TRBV12-3/TRBV12-4|.
CASSESQESGTDTQYF
TGTGCCAGCAGTGAAAGTCAGGAGAGTGGGACAGATACGCAGTATTTT
>.|TRBJ2-2|TRBV15|TRBD1
CATSREWGQGSDTGELFF
TGTGCCACCAGCAGAGAGTGGGGACAGGGTTCGGACACCGGGGAGCTGTTTTTT
>many|TRBJ1-2|TRBV20-1|.
CSARDPGTESYTF
TGCAGTGCTAGAGATCCCGGGACTGAGAGCTACACCTTC
>.|TRBJ2-7|TRBV7-2|.
CASSFRDFSYEQYF
TGTGCCAGCAGCTTCAGGGACTTCTCCTACGAGCAGTACTTC
>many|TRBJ2-1|TRBV27|TRBD2
CASSPGTSGGITYNEQFF
TGTGCCAGCAGTCCTGGGACTAGCGGGGGGATAACCTACAATGAGCAGTTCTTC
>many|TRBJ1-5|TRBV12-3/TRBV12-4|.
CASSFTWTQGNQPQHF
TGTGCCAGCAGTTTTACGTGGACACAAGGCAATCAGCCCCAGCATTTT
>many|TRBJ2-1|TRBV20-1|TRBD2
CSAPPLASGYNEQFF
TGCAGTGCCCCTCCCCTGGCTAGCGGCTACAATGAGCAGTTCTTC
>many|TRBJ2-1|TRBV6-1|.
CASSEALASYNEQFF
TGTGCCAGCAGTGAAGCGCTAGCGTCCTACAATGAGCAGTTCTTC
>.|TRBJ2-3|TRBV19|.
CASSISFLVRHTDTQYF
TGTGCCAGTAGTATTTCTTTTCTGGTCCGGCACACAGATACGCAGTATTTT
>many|TRBJ1-1|TRBV6-1|.
CASGLHTEAFF
TGTGCCAGCGGGCTGCACACTGAAGCTTTCTTT
>few|TRBJ1-3|TRBV20-1|.
CSARPDRDSGNTIYF
TGCAGTGCTAGGCCCGACAGAGACTCTGGAAACACCATATATTTT
>many|TRBJ2-7|TRBV30|.
CAWSFTEARRNRYEQYF
TGTGCCTGGAGTTTTACCGAGGCCAGGCGAAATCGTTACGAGCAGTACTTC
>many|TRBJ1-4|TRBV30|.
CAWSDRNEKLFF
TGTGCCTGGTCAGACCGTAATGAAAAACTGTTTTTT
>.|TRBJ2-7|TRBV3-1|TRBD1
CASSQTGTGYFYEQYF
TGTGCCAGCAGCCAGACCGGGACAGGGTATTTCTACGAGCAGTACTTC
>few|TRBJ1-3|TRBV2|.
CAGSSWGNTIYF
TGTGCCGGTAGCAGTTGGGGGAACACCATATATTTT
>few|TRBJ2-1|TRBV4-1|TRBD2
CASSQDDSGSYNEQCF
TGCGCCAGCAGCCAAGATGACAGCGGGAGTTACAATGAGCAGTGCTTC
>many|TRBJ2-3|TRBV29-1|.
CSVDLRRGGNTDTQYF
TGCAGCGTTGATCTTCGTAGGGGCGGGAATACAGATACGCAGTATTTT
>.|TRBJ2-7|TRBV19|.
CASYSGGTYEQYF
TGTGCCAGTTATAGCGGAGGTACCTACGAGCAGTACTTC
>few|TRBJ2-6|TRBV29-1|.
CSVEQWVSGANVLTF
TGCAGCGTTGAACAGTGGGTGTCTGGGGCCAACGTCCTGACTTTC
>.|TRBJ2-3|TRBV6-1|.
CASSPGQTDTQYF
TGTGCCAGCAGTCCCGGACAGACAGATACGCAGTATTTT
>many|TRBJ1-2|TRBV3-1|TRBD1
CASSQAGGNYGYTF
TGTGCCAGCAGCCAGGCAGGGGGCAACTATGGCTACACCTTC
>many|TRBJ2-1|TRBV2|TRBD2
CASSLLAGGRHNEQFF
TGTGCCAGCAGCTTGTTAGCGGGAGGCCGACATAATGAGCAGTTCTTC
>many|TRBJ2-1|TRBV5-1|TRBD2
CASSLLGTSGPSRDEQFF
TGCGCCAGCAGCTTATTAGGGACTAGCGGGCCAAGTAGGGATGAGCAGTTCTTC
>.|TRBJ2-2|TRBV28|.
CAIGNNGELFF
TGTGCCATCGGTAATAACGGGGAGCTGTTTTTT
>once|TRBJ2-1|TRBV12-3/TRBV12-4|.
CASSQELMRWGGRRNEQFF
TGTGCCAGCAGCCAAGAGTTGATGAGATGGGGGGGCCGCCGGAATGAGCAGTTCTTC
>many|TRBJ2-7|TRBV7-9|TRBD2
CASSGGGVSREQYF
TGTGCCAGCAGTGGGGGAGGGGTTAGTCGCGAGCAGTACTTC